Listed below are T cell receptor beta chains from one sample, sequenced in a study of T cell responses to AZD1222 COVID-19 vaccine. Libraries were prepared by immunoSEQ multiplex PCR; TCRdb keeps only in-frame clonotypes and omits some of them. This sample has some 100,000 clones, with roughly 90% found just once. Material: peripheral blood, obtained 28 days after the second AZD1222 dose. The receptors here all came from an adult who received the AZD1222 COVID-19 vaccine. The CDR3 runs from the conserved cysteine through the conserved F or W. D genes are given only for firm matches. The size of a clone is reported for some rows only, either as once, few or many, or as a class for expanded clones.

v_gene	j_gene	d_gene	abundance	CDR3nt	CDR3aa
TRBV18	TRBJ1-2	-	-	TGTGCCAGCTCACCCGGGCCAGTCTCTAACTATGGCTACACCTTC	CASSPGPVSNYGYTF
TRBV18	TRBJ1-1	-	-	TGTGCCAGCTCACCACGTCAGGTGAACACTGAAGCTTTCTTT	CASSPRQVNTEAFF
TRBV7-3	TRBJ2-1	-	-	TGTGCCAGCAGCCCCTCGCCTGCGAATGAGCAGTTCTTC	CASSPSPANEQFF
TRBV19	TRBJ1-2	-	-	TGTGCCAGCGGTGGACAGCGTAACTATGGCTACACCTTC	CASGGQRNYGYTF
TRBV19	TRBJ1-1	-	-	TGTGCCAGTAGTATCGGTCGGGCAACTGAAGCTTTCTTT	CASSIGRATEAFF
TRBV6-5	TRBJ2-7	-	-	TGTGCCAGCAGTTACCGCAGGGACGGATCCTACGAGCAGTACTTC	CASSYRRDGSYEQYF
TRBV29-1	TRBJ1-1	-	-	TGCAGCGTTAGAGTTAACACTGAAGCTTTCTTT	CSVRVNTEAFF
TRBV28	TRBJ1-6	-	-	TGTGCCAGCCACCCCGGGGGGGGCTCTTATAATTCACCCCTCCACTTT	CASHPGGGSYNSPLHF
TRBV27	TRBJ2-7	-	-	TGTGCCAGCAGTCCCCAGCGGCTCCTCTATTCTGGCGAGCAGTACTTC	CASSPQRLLYSGEQYF
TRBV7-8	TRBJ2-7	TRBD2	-	TGTGCCAGCAGCTCGGATGGGACTAGCGGCTGGTACGAGCAGTACTTC	CASSSDGTSGWYEQYF
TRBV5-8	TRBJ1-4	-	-	TGTGCCAGCAGCCAATGGGACAACGTTAATGAAAAACTGTTTTTT	CASSQWDNVNEKLFF
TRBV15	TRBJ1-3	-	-	TGTGCCACCAGCAGAGGTGGCTCTGGAAACACCATATATTTT	CATSRGGSGNTIYF
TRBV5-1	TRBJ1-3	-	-	TGCGCCAGCAGCTTAGACACGCCGAGCTCTGGAAACACCATATATTTT	CASSLDTPSSGNTIYF
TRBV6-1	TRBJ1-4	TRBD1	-	TGTGCCAGCAGTAGACAGGGGGCGACTAATGAAAAACTGTTTTTT	CASSRQGATNEKLFF
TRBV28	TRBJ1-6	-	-	TGTGCCAGCAGAGAAACAGGGTTGGGTTCACCCCTCCACTTT	CASRETGLGSPLHF
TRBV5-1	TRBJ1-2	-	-	TGCGCCAGCAGCCTTTTACAGGGTATGTCGGGAGGCTACACCTTC	CASSLLQGMSGGYTF
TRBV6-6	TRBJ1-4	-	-	TGTGCCAGCAACGTACAGGGTTTGGGTGAAAAACTGTTTTTT	CASNVQGLGEKLFF
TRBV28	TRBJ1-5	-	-	TGTGCCAGCAGTACCATCCGGTGGCAGGGAGGCAATCAGCCCCAGCATTTT	CASSTIRWQGGNQPQHF
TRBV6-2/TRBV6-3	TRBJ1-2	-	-	TGTGCCAGCAGCCCACTACCCACAGGGTTCCTCGGCTACACCTTC	CASSPLPTGFLGYTF
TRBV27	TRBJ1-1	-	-	TGTGCCAGCAGGCGCCAGGAGGGCAACACTGAAGCTTTCTTT	CASRRQEGNTEAFF
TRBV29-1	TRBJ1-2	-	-	TGCAGCGTTATACAGGGTTCCTATGGCTACACCTTC	CSVIQGSYGYTF
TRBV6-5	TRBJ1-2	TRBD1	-	TGTGCCAGCAGCATGACAGGGGTCTATGGCTACACCTTC	CASSMTGVYGYTF
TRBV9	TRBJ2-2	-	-	TGTGCCAGCAGCGTAGACCCCCGGGGCACCGGGGAGCTGTTTTTT	CASSVDPRGTGELFF
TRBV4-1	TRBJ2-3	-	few	TGCGCCAGCAGCCAAGAGGCAGGGGCTGGAGATACGCAGTATTTT	CASSQEAGAGDTQYF
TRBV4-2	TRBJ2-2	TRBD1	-	TGTGCCAGCAGCCTTGGACAGGAGAACACCGGGGAGCTGTTTTTT	CASSLGQENTGELFF
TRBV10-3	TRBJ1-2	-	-	TGTGCCATCAGTGAGGTCAGGGGAACCGGTGGCTACACCTTC	CAISEVRGTGGYTF
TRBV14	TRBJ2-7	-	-	TGTGCCAGCAGCCCCGACCCGTACGAGCAGTACTTC	CASSPDPYEQYF
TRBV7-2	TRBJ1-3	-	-	TGTGCCAGCAGCTTAAACAGTGGGGGAAACACCATATATTTT	CASSLNSGGNTIYF
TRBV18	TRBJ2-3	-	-	TGTGCCAGCTCACCAAACAGGGACGATACGCAGTATTTT	CASSPNRDDTQYF
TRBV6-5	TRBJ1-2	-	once	TGTGCCAGCAGAGACGTGGGGGAGGAGGGCTACACCTTC	CASRDVGEEGYTF
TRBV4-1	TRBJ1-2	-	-	TGCGCCAGCAGCCAAGATCACGTCCAGGGTGGGAACTATGGCTACACCTTC	CASSQDHVQGGNYGYTF